A single TCR beta chain is shown here with its context. The antigen remains undetermined. Trimming took 1 base from V and 6 from J, leaving 10 bases between them. This CDR3 has 15 amino acids. Germline values: CDR1 SGHTA, CDR2 FQGNSA. This specimen comes from a study of PD-1 blockade in classical Hodgkin lymphoma. Study results and limitations: Reported findings placed baseline TCR diversity lower in newly diagnosed patients (compared with healthy donors).

Assay used: immunoSEQ multiplex PCR; TCRdb lists only in-frame clones, some missing. The table shows 20,000 to 25,000 clones, with about 91% occurring only once. The time point: newly diagnosed, previously untreated cHL patient sample. It was by magnetic negative selection that CD4+ T cells were purified from thawed PBMCs. This TCR was sampled from a human donor with classical Hodgkin lymphoma. The sample consisted of CD4+ T cells from blood. The genes are TRBV7-2 and TRBJ1-6, with D maybe TRBD1 (5 bases). CDR3 loop: CASSLVGGTNSPLHF. The CDR3 region has the DNA TGTGCCAGCAGCTTAGTGGGGGGGACTAATTCACCCCTCCACTTT.